The 29 T cell receptor beta chains below all came from one sample that was sequenced in a study of blood T cell repertoires in COVID-19. Sequencing was performed with immunoSEQ multiplex PCR; in TCRdb, only in-frame clones are kept and a portion is missing. The repertoire consists of more than 90,000 clones, with about 85% occurring once and the leading ten covering less than 9.5%. Input material: peripheral blood. The receptors were sampled from a human donor in a cohort sampled during active COVID-19.

The gene calls are TRBV30 and TRBJ1-2; a possible D gene is TRBD1 (6 bases). The CDR3 covers 12 residues. V lost 4 bases to trimming and J lost 3 bases, with 9 bases between them. Germline assignment: CDR1 GTSNPN and CDR2 SVGIG (reference sequence). CDR3 nucleotides: TGTGCCTGGACAGGGGCCGACTATGGCTACACCTTC. It yields the protein CAWTGADYGYTF.

This clone has only one observation. The chain joins TRBV13 to TRBJ2-2; 8 nucleotides line up with TRBD2. The J segment lost 5 bases and the V segment lost 1 base, leaving 6 bases of the junction unmatched. Germline V gene sequence: CDR1 PRHDT, CDR2 FYEKMQ (reference sequence). This CDR3 has 16 amino acids. The CDR3 region has the DNA TGTGCCAGCAGCTTAGCGGGAGGGAAGGGTACCGGGGAGCTGTTTTTT. As protein: CASSLAGGKGTGELFF. Full variable domain (rest looked up from reference TRBV13 and TRBJ2-2): AAGVIQSPRHLIKEKRETATLKCYPIPRHDTVYWYQQGPGQDPQFLISFYEKMQSDKGSIPDRFSAQQFSDYHSELNMSSLELGDSALYFCASSLAGGKGTGELFFGEGSRLTVL.

V is TRBV18 and J is TRBJ2-2; 8 positions agree with TRBD2. The CDR3 length is 16 residues. V gave up 3 bases and J gave up 2 bases; unmatched junction bases: 5. Germline CDR1 is KGHSH and CDR2 is LQKENI. The CDR3 region has the DNA TGTGCCAGCTCACCTCCGGGACTAGTTAACACCGGGGAGCTGTTTTTT. It specifies CASSPPGLVNTGELFF.

Only a few counts were recorded for this clone. The gene calls are TRBV19 and TRBJ2-7, with D possibly matching TRBD2 (6 bases). The germline V gene encodes CDR1 LNHDA and CDR2 SQIVND (reference sequence). CDR3 size: 13 residues. V dropped 3 bases and J dropped 11 bases, with 17 bases sitting between them. In DNA form, the CDR3 reads TGTGCCAGTAGTATCACGGGGGATGGAGTAAAGTACTTC. Its translation is CASSITGDGVKYF.

V and J are TRBV5-1 and TRBJ2-7; a possible D gene is TRBD2 (5 bases). Looked up from germline, CDR1 is SGHRS and CDR2 is YFSETQ. V lost 4 bases and J 0 bases, leaving 11 bases between the germline ends. The CDR3 spans 14 residues. CDR3 in DNA: TGCGCCAGCAGCGCGGACTTTAGCTCCTACGAGCAGTACTTC. Amino acid sequence: CASSADFSSYEQYF.

The chain uses TRBV18 and TRBJ2-3, with 12 bases identical to TRBD2. The CDR3 has 16 amino acids. Trimming cost V 0 bases and J 6 bases; bases outside gene matches: 4. The germline CDR1 and CDR2 sequences are KGHSH and LQKENI. Here the CDR3 DNA reads TGTGCCAGCTCACCACCGGGACTAGCGGGTTGGGATACGCAGTATTTT. Translated, it gives CASSPPGLAGWDTQYF.

The V call is TRBV13, the J call TRBJ2-1, with 7 positions matching TRBD1. This CDR3 spans 15 amino acids. V dropped 4 bases and J dropped 8; count of bases not matched to a gene: 11. Germline V gene lookup returns CDR1 PRHDT and CDR2 FYEKMQ (reference sequence). CDR3 protein: CASSSSGTVRDEQFF. The CDR3 nucleotides are TGTGCCAGCAGCTCCTCCGGGACAGTAAGGGATGAGCAGTTCTTC.

Regarding this clone: Additional DNA sequences in this sample encode the identical CDR3. This rearrangement joins TRBV7-2 to TRBJ1-5; 8 bases align to TRBD1. There are 13 residues in the CDR3. Looked up from germline, CDR1 is SGHTA and CDR2 is FQGNSA. V shed 5 bases and J 7 bases; nucleotides not matched to a gene: 4. This CDR3 reads CASSRQGNQPQHF. CDR3 nucleotide sequence: TGTGCCAGCAGCCGACAGGGGAACCAGCCCCAGCATTTT.

The chain couples TRBV19 to TRBJ1-3; tentatively, D is TRBD1 (5 bases). Germline-derived CDR1 and CDR2 are LNHDA and SQIVND (reference sequence). V lost 4 bases to trimming and J lost 0 bases, with 10 bases between them. This CDR3 contains 15 residues. CDR3 region: CASSKGLNSGNTIYF. The CDR3 nucleotides read TGTGCCAGTAGTAAGGGGCTTAACTCTGGAAACACCATATATTTT. Full variable domain (outside the CDR3, taken from reference TRBV19 and TRBJ1-3): DGGITQSPKYLFRKEGQNVTLSCEQNLNHDAMYWYRQDPGQGLRLIYYSQIVNDFQKGDIAEGYSVSREKKESFPLTVTSAQKNPTAFYLCASSKGLNSGNTIYFGEGSWLTVV.

This chain uses TRBV11-3 with TRBJ2-1; 8 bases are a match to TRBD1. V gave up 5 bases and J gave up 10 bases; unmatched junction bases: 7. Germline V gene data show CDR1 as SGHNT and CDR2 as YENEEA. The CDR3 spans 13 residues. In nucleotides, the CDR3 is TGTGCCAGCAGCACGACAGGGGACGTCGAGCAGTTCTTC. Amino acids: CASSTTGDVEQFF.

This clone was seen just once. The V and J genes are TRBV29-1 and TRBJ1-2, with unresolved D. Trimming removed 6 bases from V and 5 bases from J, with 13 bases in between. The CDR3 totals 12 residues. CDR1 is SQVTM, CDR2 ANQGSEA, per germline. The CDR3 spells CSVARGVYGYTF. CDR3 nucleotide sequence: TGCAGCGTCGCCCGGGGTGTGTATGGCTACACCTTC.

This clone has more than one count but fewer than ten. The chain employs TRBV28 and TRBJ2-2; 10 positions agree with TRBD2. V lost 0 bases to trimming and J lost 4 bases; unmatched junction nucleotides: 8. The CDR3 is 18 amino acids. Looked up from germline, CDR1 is MDHEN and CDR2 is SYDVKM. The CDR3 loop is CASSLWVGTSGITGELFF. The CDR3 DNA sequence: TGTGCCAGCAGTTTATGGGTTGGTACTAGCGGGATCACCGGGGAGCTGTTTTTT.

The CDR3 region has the DNA TGTGCCAGCAGGACAGGGCCTACCTCTGGGGCCAACGTCCTGACTTTC. Translation: CASRTGPTSGANVLTF. The V call is TRBV3-1 (or the pseudogene TRBV3-2), the J call TRBJ2-6; 7 nucleotides line up with TRBD1. Germline-derived CDR1 and CDR2 are LGHDT and YNNKEL (reference sequence). This CDR3 has 16 residues. J gave up 0 bases and V 6 bases, and 5 bases lay outside the gene matches.

The chain links TRBV7-9 to TRBJ1-1; D gene unclear. Germline lookup yields CDR1 SEHNR and CDR2 FQNEAQ (reference sequence). The V end lost 0 bases, the J end lost 2 bases, and 10 bases lay between the germline ends. There are 15 residues in the CDR3. The DNA of the CDR3 is TGTGCCAGCAGCTTAGCTCGGGGTCCCAACACTGAAGCTTTCTTT. The encoded protein is CASSLARGPNTEAFF.

The chain links TRBV2 to TRBJ1-1, with a tentative D call TRBD1 (6 bases). The CDR3 totals 15 residues. Trimming stripped 6 bases from V and 3 bases from J, with 17 bases between. Germline lookup yields CDR1 SNHLY and CDR2 FYNNEI. CDR3 sequence (DNA): TGTGCCAGCAGCCTCCTCAGGGGAGGGGACACTGAAGCTTTCTTT. Protein sequence: CASSLLRGGDTEAFF.

The CDR3 DNA sequence: TGCGCCCTAGCGGGGCCAGAGACCCAGTACTTC. This gives the protein CALAGPETQYF. This chain uses TRBV20-1 with TRBJ2-5; 9 bases agree with TRBD2. This CDR3 has 11 residues. Germline V gene data show CDR1 as DFQATT and CDR2 as SNEGSKA (reference sequence).

This sequence joins TRBV25-1 and TRBJ1-5; no clear D gene. This CDR3 has 15 amino acids. Trimming left V 8 bases short and J 0 bases short, with 14 bases between. Germline V gene data show CDR1 as MGHDK and CDR2 as SYGVNS. DNA of the CDR3: TGTGCCAGCCCTTTCCGGGGAGGTAGCAATCAGCCCCAGCATTTT. Translation gives CASPFRGGSNQPQHF.

The V call is TRBV4-1, the J call TRBJ2-5; 8 nucleotides align to TRBD1. The V segment lost 1 base and the J segment 3 bases; nucleotides outside the gene matches: 7. There are 16 residues in the CDR3. Germline V gene sequence: CDR1 MGHRA, CDR2 YSYEKL. The CDR3 coding sequence is TGCGCCAGCAGCCAAGGCGACAGGGGAGTTGAAGAGACCCAGTACTTC. Encoded protein: CASSQGDRGVEETQYF.

The CDR3 is CASSQDTTGYFGYTF. In DNA, the CDR3 is TGCGCCAGCAGCCAAGATACAACAGGGTACTTTGGCTACACCTTC. The J gene is TRBJ1-2, the V gene TRBV4-1, with D tentatively TRBD1 (6 bases). Germline CDR1 MGHRA, CDR2 YSYEKL. There are 15 residues in the CDR3. With 0 bases removed from V and 7 bases from J, the gap between germline ends came to 15 bases.

This clone appeared a few times. The chain uses TRBV28 and TRBJ2-5; D uncertain. This CDR3 is built from 14 residues. Trimming cost V 7 bases and J 1 base, with 13 bases left between them. Germline V gives CDR1 MDHEN, CDR2 SYDVKM. The CDR3 coding sequence is TGTGCCAGCACCCCCAGCCTAGTCCAAGAGACCCAGTACTTC. Its translation is CASTPSLVQETQYF.

The CDR3 DNA reads TGTGCCAGCTCCCCGGTAGCGGGAGACACCGGGGAGCTGTTTTTT. This translates into CASSPVAGDTGELFF. The gene calls are TRBV18 and TRBJ2-2; TRBD2 agrees at 9 bases. After removal of 6 bases from V and 3 bases from J, the junction contained 5 bases not matched to a gene. CDR1 is KGHSH, CDR2 LQKENI, per germline. The CDR3 consists of 15 residues.

In nucleotides, the CDR3 is TGTGCCACCAGTGATTCGAGCGGGAGCAGCTCCTACAATGAGCAGTTCTTC. Its translation is CATSDSSGSSSYNEQFF. The chain couples TRBV24-1 to TRBJ2-1, with 8 bases fitting TRBD2. The CDR3 length is 17 residues. Trimming cost V 2 bases and J 0 bases; bases outside gene matches: 5. The germline V gene has CDR1 KGHDR and CDR2 SFDVKD.

The chain recombines TRBV19 with TRBJ2-7, with 8 bases fitting TRBD2. The CDR3 is made up of 15 amino acids. Germline values: CDR1 LNHDA, CDR2 SQIVND (reference sequence). Unmatched junction bases numbered 5, after V lost 4 bases and J lost 0 bases. CDR3 residues: CASSTITSGSYEQYF. CDR3 nucleotide sequence: TGTGCCAGTAGTACCATTACTAGCGGCTCCTACGAGCAGTACTTC.

V gene TRBV3-1 (or the pseudogene TRBV3-2) combines with J gene TRBJ2-1; D unclear. With 1 base removed from V and 9 bases from J, the gap between germline ends came to 10 bases. The germline V gene encodes CDR1 LGHDT and CDR2 YNNKEL (reference sequence). This CDR3 has 13 residues. In DNA form, the CDR3 reads TGTGCCAGCAGCCAAGCGCCCGCGAGTGAGCAGTTCTTC. Its translation is CASSQAPASEQFF.

The CDR3, as DNA: TGTGCCAGCAGCTCCGGCAGCGGGATAAGCACAGATACGCAGTATTTT. Translated: CASSSGSGISTDTQYF. The J gene is TRBJ2-3, the V gene TRBV11-1; 7 bases match TRBD2. The CDR3 is 16 residues long. The germline V gene encodes CDR1 SGHAT and CDR2 FQDESV (reference sequence). The junction had 7 bases not matched to a gene; V was cut back by 4 bases and J by 0 bases. The whole variable domain, remainder taken from reference TRBV11-1 and TRBJ2-3, is EAEVAQSPRYKITEKSQAVAFWCDPISGHATLYWYRQILGQGPELLVQFQDESVVDDSQLPKDRFSAERLKGVDSTLKIQPAELGDSAMYLCASSSGSGISTDTQYFGPGTRLTVL.

The V call is TRBV19, the J call TRBJ2-7; possible D gene TRBD1, 5 bases. The germline gives CDR1 LNHDA, CDR2 SQIVND (reference sequence). The CDR3 covers 16 residues. Deletions cut 0 bases from V and 9 bases from J, with 21 bases between. The CDR3 is CASSIDPDSYLRGQYF. The CDR3 nucleotides read TGTGCCAGTAGTATAGATCCCGACAGCTATCTACGAGGGCAGTACTTC.

This clone was detected only once. The V and J genes are TRBV6-5 and TRBJ1-1; 7 bases are shared with TRBD1. CDR3 size: 15 residues. Trimming at V came to 6 bases and at J to 1 base, leaving 8 bases not matched to a gene. CDR1 is MNHEY, CDR2 SVGAGI, per germline. DNA of the CDR3: TGTGCCAGCAGCGATACAGGGGCTAGGAACACTGAAGCTTTCTTT. Translating it yields CASSDTGARNTEAFF.

The V call is TRBV19, the J call TRBJ2-2, with a tentative D call TRBD2 (5 bases). The germline CDR1 and CDR2 sequences are LNHDA and SQIVND (reference sequence). CDR3 length equals 14 residues. The germline V and J ends were trimmed by 9 bases and 7 bases, with 18 bases remaining between them. The CDR3 loop is CASDGSLGVGELFF. For the CDR3, the DNA is TGTGCCAGCGATGGGAGTCTGGGTGTCGGGGAGCTGTTTTTT.

The rearrangement links TRBV6-2 or TRBV6-3 to TRBJ2-4; TRBD1 agrees at 9 bases. After removal of 6 bases from V and 6 bases from J, the junction contained 9 bases not matched to a gene. Germline V gene lookup returns CDR1 MNHEY and CDR2 SVGEGT. The CDR3 loop spans 15 amino acids. CDR3 residues: CASRPPGQGPNIQYF. CDR3 sequence (DNA): TGTGCCAGCAGACCTCCGGGACAGGGTCCAAACATTCAGTACTTC.